This T cell receptor beta chain was retrieved from a study of blood T cell repertoires in COVID-19. The assay was immunoSEQ multiplex PCR, and TCRdb's table has in-frame clones only and misses some. The top ten hold under 8% of the sample, which has approximately 300,000 clones, 80% to 90% seen once. The V gene's germline CDR1 is MGHRA and CDR2 YSYEKL. V dropped 8 bases and J dropped 8 bases, with 12 bases sitting between them. The CDR3 covers 11 residues. This clone has more than one count but fewer than ten. The gene calls are TRBV4-1 and TRBJ1-2; a possible D gene is TRBD1 (5 bases). Specimen: peripheral blood. This receptor was taken from a man aged 18 to 35 who had recovered from COVID-19. CDR3 in amino acids: CASEGGGGYTF. The CDR3 coding sequence is TGCGCCAGCGAAGGCGGGGGGGGCTACACCTTC.